This is a list of T cell receptor beta chains from one sample in a study of a mutant IDH1 vaccine in newly diagnosed glioma. Generated by immunoSEQ multiplex PCR, the TCRdb table keeps only in-frame clones and is missing some. Of roughly 69,000 clones listed, around nine tenths are singletons. No antigens are known for them. The specimen comprised PBMCs, sampled from a glioma patient whose treatment included an IDH1 peptide vaccine. Receptors were obtained from a man aged 25 to 45 with glioma. CDR3s include the opening cysteine and the closing phenylalanine or tryptophan. The D gene is left open where the match is weak. Clone size appears in some rows only: once, few, many, or a class for an expanded clone.

d_gene,j_gene,len,v_gene,abundance,CDR3aa,CDR3nt
TRBD1,TRBJ2-1,12,TRBV5-5,once,CASIQGAGKQFF,TGTGCCAGCATACAGGGGGCTGGGAAGCAGTTCTTC
NA,TRBJ2-1,16,TRBV14,NA,CASSQDRTGVKNEQFF,TGTGCCAGCAGCCAAGATCGAACGGGAGTTAAAAATGAGCAGTTCTTC
NA,TRBJ1-4,13,TRBV5-1,NA,CASSLAENEKLFF,TGCGCCAGCAGCTTGGCAGAGAATGAAAAACTGTTTTTT
TRBD1,TRBJ1-1,16,TRBV5-1,NA,CASSTGQGIMNTEAFF,TGCGCCAGCAGCACCGGACAGGGGATTATGAACACTGAAGCTTTCTTT
NA,TRBJ1-5,16,TRBV5-5,NA,CASSLGPGPGNQPQHF,TGTGCCAGCAGCTTGGGGCCGGGGCCGGGCAATCAGCCCCAGCATTTT
NA,TRBJ2-2,14,TRBV6-5,NA,CASSYRHATGELFF,TGTGCCAGCAGTTACAGGCATGCCACCGGGGAGCTGTTTTTT
TRBD1,TRBJ2-7,13,TRBV30,NA,CAWNRDRGREQYF,TGTGCCTGGAATCGGGACAGGGGGCGCGAGCAGTACTTC
NA,TRBJ1-2,14,TRBV7-2,NA,CASSFSGGRYGYTF,TGTGCCAGCAGCTTCTCTGGGGGGAGATATGGCTACACCTTC
TRBD1,TRBJ2-3,15,TRBV6-1,NA,CASSPWGQFTDTQYF,TGTGCCAGCAGTCCGTGGGGACAGTTCACAGATACGCAGTATTTT
TRBD2,TRBJ2-3,17,TRBV27,NA,CASSLGSAGGPTDTQYF,TGTGCCAGCAGTTTGGGATCAGCGGGAGGGCCCACAGATACGCAGTATTTT
TRBD1,TRBJ2-2,16,TRBV11-2,NA,CASSPLSRDRAGELFF,TGTGCCAGCAGCCCACTGTCCCGGGACAGGGCCGGGGAGCTGTTTTTT
TRBD2,TRBJ2-5,15,TRBV28,NA,CASSPRGTREETQYF,TGTGCCAGCAGTCCCCGAGGGACTAGAGAAGAGACCCAGTACTTC
NA,TRBJ2-5,13,TRBV19,NA,CASSSTGRRTQYF,TGTGCCAGTAGTTCAACGGGCCGCAGGACCCAGTACTTC
TRBD1,TRBJ1-1,14,TRBV10-3,NA,CAISDKTGGTEAFF,TGTGCCATCAGTGATAAAACAGGGGGCACTGAAGCTTTCTTT
NA,TRBJ1-1,14,TRBV4-3,few,CASSRGLSNTEAFF,TGCGCCAGCAGCCGAGGACTGTCGAACACTGAAGCTTTCTTT
NA,TRBJ1-3,15,TRBV10-3,NA,CAISDTGQTGNTIYF,TGTGCCATCAGTGATACAGGGCAAACTGGAAACACCATATATTTT
NA,TRBJ2-7,12,TRBV27,NA,CASSSTGFEQYF,TGTGCCAGCAGTTCAACAGGGTTTGAGCAGTACTTC
NA,TRBJ1-4,13,TRBV7-6,few,CASSLGRGKKLFF,TGTGCCAGCAGCCTGGGGCGGGGAAAAAAACTGTTTTTT
NA,TRBJ2-7,16,TRBV19,NA,CASSNGPGGGSYEQYF,TGTGCCAGTAGTAATGGCCCAGGAGGGGGATCCTACGAGCAGTACTTC
NA,TRBJ1-2,13,TRBV7-9,NA,CASSLTNLYGYTF,TGTGCCAGCAGCTTGACGAACCTCTATGGCTACACCTTC
NA,TRBJ2-3,12,TRBV11-1,once,CASSLTGNTQYF,TGTGCCAGCAGCCTCACCGGGAATACGCAGTATTTT
TRBD1,TRBJ1-1,16,TRBV7-9,once,CASSFPRGDKNTEAFF,TGTGCCAGCAGCTTCCCCAGGGGGGACAAGAACACTGAAGCTTTCTTT
TRBD2,TRBJ2-7,17,TRBV4-2,few,CASSHLAGGLSSYEQYF,TGTGCCAGCAGCCACCTAGCGGGAGGCCTCAGCTCCTACGAGCAGTACTTC
TRBD1,TRBJ1-4,13,TRBV19,NA,CASSGRGYEKLFF,TGTGCCAGTAGTGGCAGGGGGTACGAAAAACTGTTTTTT
TRBD1,TRBJ1-2,14,TRBV19,NA,CATQSLRQGYGYTF,TGTGCTACCCAGTCCCTTAGACAGGGATATGGCTACACCTTC
TRBD2,TRBJ2-5,15,TRBV2,NA,CASSVHSGKTETQYF,TGTGCCAGCAGTGTGCATAGCGGGAAGACGGAGACCCAGTACTTC
NA,TRBJ2-3,14,TRBV5-1,NA,CASSPDPNSDTQYF,TGCGCCAGCAGCCCTGACCCTAATTCAGATACGCAGTATTTT
TRBD1,TRBJ1-4,15,TRBV19,NA,CASGPSRTGGEKLFF,TGTGCCAGCGGTCCCAGTAGGACAGGGGGAGAAAAACTGTTTTTT
NA,TRBJ2-5,13,TRBV7-3,NA,CASSQTYQETQYF,TGTGCCAGCAGCCAGACCTACCAAGAGACCCAGTACTTC
NA,TRBJ1-1,15,TRBV11-2,NA,CASSLDRGLSGEAFF,TGTGCCAGCAGCTTAGATCGAGGGTTGTCGGGGGAAGCTTTCTTT
NA,TRBJ2-1,15,TRBV7-6,NA,CASSLAGGRPNEQFF,TGTGCCAGCAGCTTAGCAGGAGGCAGACCAAATGAGCAGTTCTTC
NA,TRBJ2-7,15,TRBV9,NA,CASSQGPAVTYEQYF,TGTGCCAGCAGCCAGGGCCCAGCGGTAACCTACGAGCAGTACTTC
NA,TRBJ1-5,12,TRBV29-1,NA,CSAARENQPQHF,TGCAGCGCCGCTAGGGAGAATCAGCCCCAGCATTTT
TRBD1,TRBJ1-2,14,TRBV2,few,CASSLGQGATGYTF,TGTGCCAGCAGTCTCGGACAGGGGGCTACTGGCTACACCTTC
TRBD1,TRBJ2-3,15,TRBV5-1,NA,CASSLGTGGADTQYF,TGCGCCAGCAGCCTCGGGACAGGGGGCGCGGATACGCAGTATTTT
NA,TRBJ2-5,15,TRBV15,once,CATSRAPREQETQYF,TGTGCCACCAGCAGAGCACCCCGGGAACAAGAGACCCAGTACTTC
TRBD1,TRBJ1-5,15,TRBV2,NA,CASSEAPGGSQPQHF,TGTGCCAGCAGTGAAGCCCCAGGGGGCTCTCAGCCCCAGCATTTT
NA,TRBJ1-1,14,TRBV19,once,CASSYGNKNTEAFF,TGTGCCAGTAGTTATGGGAACAAGAACACTGAAGCTTTCTTT
NA,TRBJ2-1,15,TRBV27,NA,CASSLTGRTYNEQFF,TGTGCCAGCAGTTTAACGGGACGGACCTACAATGAGCAGTTCTTC
TRBD1,TRBJ1-5,17,TRBV10-3,NA,CAISEPTLTGGKGPQHF,TGTGCCATCAGTGAGCCAACCCTAACAGGGGGTAAGGGGCCCCAGCATTTT
NA,TRBJ2-1,13,TRBV7-2,NA,CASSPWSGVEQFF,TGTGCCAGCAGCCCCTGGTCGGGAGTTGAGCAGTTCTTC
TRBD1,TRBJ1-3,14,TRBV29-1,NA,CSVETGLSGNTIYF,TGCAGCGTTGAGACAGGGTTGTCTGGAAACACCATATATTTT